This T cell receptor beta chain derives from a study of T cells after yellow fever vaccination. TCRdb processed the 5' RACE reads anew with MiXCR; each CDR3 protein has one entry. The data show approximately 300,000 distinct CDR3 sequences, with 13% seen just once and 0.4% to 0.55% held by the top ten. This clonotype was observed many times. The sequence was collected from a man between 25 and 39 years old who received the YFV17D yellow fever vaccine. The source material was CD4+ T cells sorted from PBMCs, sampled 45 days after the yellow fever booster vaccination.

In nucleotides, the CDR3 is TGTGCCAGCAGCTTTCCGATGAACACTGAAGCTTTCTTT. Translation gives CASSFPMNTEAFF. The chain carries TRBV5-6 and TRBJ1-1, with D hard to call. V was shortened by 2 bases and J by 0 bases, with 5 bases between the two germline ends. Germline V gene data show CDR1 as SGHDT and CDR2 as YYEEEE. The CDR3 loop spans 13 amino acids.